This TCR beta chain comes out of a study of CD8 T cells in ankylosing spondylitis. Points from the study as a whole: There was reportedly significant enrichment of clones that were disease-linked in matched ankylosing spondylitis synovial fluid. CD8+ cells made up the disease-linked clones, which were relatively rare in peripheral blood. Prior work had noted some motif variants in reactive arthritis blood and synovial fluid. Within ankylosing spondylitis blood, a TCR beta motif made up of several highly homologous variants appeared to be characteristic.

TCRdb re-derived calls from the 5' RACE reads in MiXCR, one entry per CDR3 protein. The sample has 150,000 to 250,000 distinct CDR3 sequences; around 13% are singletons. This CDR3 is 15 amino acids long. The V and J ends lost 5 bases and 3 bases, in that order; junction bases with no gene match: 10. CDR1 and CDR2 from the germline V gene are MNHEY and SMNVEV (reference sequence). As for this clonotype: What it recognizes is unknown.

Sequenced sample: blood, either unsorted or a sorted T cell fraction (not recorded which). The clonotype comes from a male donor with ankylosing spondylitis or in good health (not recorded which). V usage is TRBV27 and J usage is TRBJ2-7; 7 bases match TRBD1. This CDR3 reads CASSPAWDSLYEQYF. As DNA, the CDR3 is TGTGCCAGCAGTCCCGCTTGGGACAGTCTCTACGAGCAGTACTTC.